This entry is about one T cell receptor (beta chain). Its target antigen remains unknown. No base quality information exists; no much larger clone differs at one position. Using the deep immunoSEQ assay, TCR CDR3 regions were amplified from genomic DNA by multiplex PCR. For each cell subset, the extracted genomic DNA was distributed evenly across all wells of several immunoSEQ 96-well plates, and each plate served as one replicate. Each replicate PCR for sorted subsets received around 200 ng genomic DNA, equal to about 30,000 T cell genomes. The purified libraries were quantified using a Qubit 3.0 fluorometer, sized with a Bioanalyzer 2100, and then quantified again using the KAPA Library Quantification kit. Every immunoSEQ 96-well plate was sequenced on a dedicated single-read 150-cycle Illumina NextSeq 550 flow cell. The study's processing was this. Because the immunoSEQ output held only junctional sequences and lacked quality scores, the filtering could not match the filtering applied to full-length reads. Sequences were annotated with PyIR, a Python wrapper for IgBLAST v1.9, and V/J genes and CDR3 were assigned using IMGT germline references. Any read was removed if the V/J assignment was weak (E-value above 1e-6), the CDR3 was missing, or the read contained stop codons, out-of-frame junctions, or ambiguous translated residues. A V3J clonotype was defined by an identical inferred V gene, J gene, and CDR3 amino acid sequence. To compute the percentage overlap between repertoires, the number of shared unique clonotypes was divided by the size of the smaller repertoire. RTK rarefaction, the Chao1 estimator, and Recon v2.1 estimates of unobserved clonotypes were used to assess repertoire richness. For all TCRbeta clonotypes obtained by the gDNA method from a few donors, generation probabilities were computed with OLGA. The table comes from immuneACCESS by way of TCRdb, which keeps in-frame sequences with V and J called. Part of the clones is missing from these tables; in studies checked, under half for an unresolved V gene and the rest for unknown reasons. V and J calls and clone size are those listed in that table; D and trimming were worked out from the DNA. Within this sample are some 1.5 million clones, with over 95% of them counted one time only. The ten largest clones take up over 1% of the sample.

Healthy HIV-negative adults with no recently reported acute infections or vaccinations were included as donors. Only Caucasian adults living in Nashville, Tennessee, USA were represented among the donors. CD4+ T cells were enriched through magnetic negative selection, after which naive cells were positively selected on CD45RA and the remaining negative fraction served as the memory subset. After blood collection by leukapheresis, PBMCs were isolated using Ficoll-Histopaque density gradient centrifugation and then cryopreserved in the vapor phase of liquid nitrogen. Analytical flow cytometry was used to check the purity and quantity of every magnetically sorted T cell population. Genomic DNA was isolated from each sorted fraction and quantified by UV absorbance on a Nanodrop 2000c. The CDR1 and CDR2 encoded by the germline V gene are SGHRS and YFSETQ. The CDR3 has 12 amino acids, counting the end cysteine and phenylalanine. The retained sequence is limited to the CDR3, 36 bases, with the frame set at the first base. The trim is 2 bases for V and 7 bases for J, with a gap of 6 bases between the germline ends.

The data derive from a study of shared clonotypes between healthy human individuals (dated by TCRdb to 2020 to 2022). Turning to the overall study: A few men and a couple of women, aged 18 to 49 years, made up the cohort. To increase sequencing depth and limit assay-specific biases, TCR repertoire library preparation and sequencing were carried out by different laboratories using diverse techniques. Blood TCR repertoires of a handful of healthy adults were deeply sequenced to estimate repertoire size and the extent of clonotype sharing between individuals. Between about 0.85 and 9.5 billion PBMCs per donor were obtained by leukapheresis. Per donor, three plates each were used for CD4 naive and CD4 memory, two for CD8 naive, and one for CD8 memory. Broad study findings and their caveats: Incomplete sequencing was indicated by rarefaction of sorted-subset datasets, despite the large sequencing depth. Higher generation probabilities were observed for clonotypes shared by all four sorted-subset donors than for non-shared clonotypes. Pairwise subsampling indicated that sequencing depth was expected to affect the degree of clonotype sharing among donors. Larger estimated clonotype richness was generally found for naive subsets than for memory subsets. Roughly 5% of naive CD4, 3% to 3.5% of naive CD8, about 2.1% of memory CD4, and around 0.4% of memory CD8 clonotypes were shared across several donors. Because the study included only a small number of donors, the genetic and exposure-history diversity represented was limited. Sampling was restricted to blood, and TCR repertoires in tissues likely differ from the TCR repertoires found in blood.

The rearrangement joined TRBV5-1 to TRBJ2-2; TRBD2 is a weak D gene call, 6 bases matching. Sequencing used naive CD4+ T cells sorted from blood. The sample's cell subset or site label, in plain terms: CD45RA+ positively selected. The clonotype comes from a young man in good health. The bases read TGCGCCAGCAGCTTTAGCGGCGGGGAGCTGTTTTTT. Translated, it reads CASSFSGGELFF.